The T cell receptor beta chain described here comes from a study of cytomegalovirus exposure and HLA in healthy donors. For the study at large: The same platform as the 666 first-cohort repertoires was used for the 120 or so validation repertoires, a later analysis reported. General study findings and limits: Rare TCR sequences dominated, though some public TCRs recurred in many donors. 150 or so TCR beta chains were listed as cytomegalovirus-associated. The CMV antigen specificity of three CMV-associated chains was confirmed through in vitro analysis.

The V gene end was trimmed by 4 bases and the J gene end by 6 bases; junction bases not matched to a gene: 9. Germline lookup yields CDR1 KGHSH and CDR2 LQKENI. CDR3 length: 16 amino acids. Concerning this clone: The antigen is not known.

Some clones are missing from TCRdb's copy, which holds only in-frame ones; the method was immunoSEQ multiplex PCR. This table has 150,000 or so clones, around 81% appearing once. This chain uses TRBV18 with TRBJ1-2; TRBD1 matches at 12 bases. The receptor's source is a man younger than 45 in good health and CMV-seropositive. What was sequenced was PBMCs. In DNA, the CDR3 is TGTGCCAGCTCACTTCTCACCGGGACAGGGGGCGATGGCTACACCTTC. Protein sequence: CASSLLTGTGGDGYTF. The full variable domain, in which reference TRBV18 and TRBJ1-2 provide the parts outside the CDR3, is NAGVMQNPRHLVRRRGQEARLRCSPMKGHSHVYWYRQLPEEGLKFMVYLQKENIIDESGMPKERFSAEFPKEGPSILRIQQVVRGDSAAYFCASSLLTGTGGDGYTFGSGTRLTVV.